The entry below describes one TCR beta chain. A far larger clone is only one base removed, so a read error is likely. V lost 3 bases and J lost 0; bases outside the gene matches: 2. Germline assignment: CDR1 SGHVS and CDR2 FNYEAQ. This CDR3 comprises 14 residues. The entry originates in a study of blood T cell repertoires in COVID-19. Study-level information: There were acute and convalescent COVID-19 samples, and they came from the United States, Italy and Spain.

How the authors handled the data: Nucleated cell counts were estimated from reference gene primer amplification. Here immunoSEQ multiplex PCR was the method, and the copy in TCRdb shows in-frame clones only, minus some. For V, J and clone size, that table is used; D and trimming come from the DNA. Altogether about 100,000 clones are present, around four fifths being singletons, with the ten largest covering roughly 13%. This chain joins TRBV7-6 and TRBJ2-7; 7 bases agree with TRBD2. The receptor was isolated from a man in his forties or fifties with active or convalescent COVID-19. What was sequenced was peripheral blood. CDR3 loop: CASSFGGSSYEQYF. CDR3 sequence (DNA): TGTGCCAGCAGCTTTGGCGGGAGCTCCTACGAGCAGTACTTC.